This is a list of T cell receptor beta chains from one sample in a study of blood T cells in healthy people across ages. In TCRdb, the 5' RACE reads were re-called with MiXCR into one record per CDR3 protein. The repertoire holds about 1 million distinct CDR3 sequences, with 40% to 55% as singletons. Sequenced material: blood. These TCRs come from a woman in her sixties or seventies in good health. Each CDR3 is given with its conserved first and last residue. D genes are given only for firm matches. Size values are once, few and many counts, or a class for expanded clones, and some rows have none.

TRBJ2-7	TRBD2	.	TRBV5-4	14	CASSYWEGFGEQYF	TGTGCCAGCAGCTATTGGGAGGGTTTCGGCGAGCAGTACTTC
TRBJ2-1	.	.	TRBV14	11	CASSPGRNQFF	TGTGCCAGCAGCCCCGGACGAAACCAGTTCTTC
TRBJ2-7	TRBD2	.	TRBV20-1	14	CSARGASGYNEQYF	TGCAGTGCTAGAGGGGCTAGCGGCTACAATGAGCAGTACTTC
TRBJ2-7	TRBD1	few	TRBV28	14	CASSWSDRVHEQYF	TGTGCCAGCAGTTGGTCTGACAGGGTCCACGAGCAGTACTTC
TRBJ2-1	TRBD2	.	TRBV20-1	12	CSGVAGGYEQFF	TGCAGTGGCGTAGCGGGAGGATATGAGCAGTTCTTC
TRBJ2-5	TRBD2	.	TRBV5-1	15	CASSLSSGAQETQYF	TGCGCCAGCAGCTTGTCTAGCGGGGCCCAAGAGACCCAGTACTTC
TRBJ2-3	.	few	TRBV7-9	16	CASSFPVRTSTDTQYF	TGTGCCAGCAGCTTCCCCGTCAGGACTAGCACAGATACGCAGTATTTT
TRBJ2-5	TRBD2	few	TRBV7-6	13	CASRLASQETQYF	TGTGCCAGCAGACTAGCGTCCCAAGAGACCCAGTACTTC
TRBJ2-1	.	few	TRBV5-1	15	CASSAGGVPYNEQFF	TGTGCCAGCAGCGCTGGCGGGGTCCCCTACAATGAGCAGTTCTTC
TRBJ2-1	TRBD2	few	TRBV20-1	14	CSARTSEFHNEQFF	TGCAGTGCTAGGACTAGCGAGTTTCACAATGAGCAGTTCTTC
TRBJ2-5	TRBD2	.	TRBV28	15	CASNVTSGGQETQYF	TGTGCCAGCAATGTGACTAGCGGGGGCCAAGAGACCCAGTACTTC
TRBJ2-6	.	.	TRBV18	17	CASSPPGVNSGANVLTF	TGTGCCAGCTCACCCCCAGGGGTCAACTCTGGGGCCAACGTCCTGACTTTC
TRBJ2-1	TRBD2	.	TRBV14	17	CASSQDYGAGGINEQFF	TGTGCCAGCAGCCAAGATTACGGAGCGGGAGGGATAAATGAGCAGTTCTTC
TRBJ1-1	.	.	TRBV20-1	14	CSARSGPSNTEAFF	TGCAGTGCTAGATCCGGGCCATCGAACACTGAAGCTTTCTTT
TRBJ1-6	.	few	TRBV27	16	CASRPTRGSIVSPLHF	TGTGCCAGCAGGCCCACCAGAGGCAGTATTGTATCACCCCTCCACTTT
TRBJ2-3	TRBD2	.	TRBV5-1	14	CASSSKRDTDTQYF	TGCGCCAGCAGCTCCAAGCGGGACACAGATACGCAGTATTTT
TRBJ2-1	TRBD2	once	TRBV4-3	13	CATGTSGPNEQFF	TGCGCCACCGGGACTAGCGGTCCGAATGAGCAGTTCTTC
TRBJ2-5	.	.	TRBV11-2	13	CASSLRTINEQYF	TGTGCCAGCAGCCTCCGGACTATCAATGAGCAGTACTTC
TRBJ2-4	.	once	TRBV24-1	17	CATSSVTGTKAKNIQYF	TGTGCCACCAGTTCAGTCACCGGGACAAAAGCCAAAAACATTCAGTACTTC
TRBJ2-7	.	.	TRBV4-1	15	CASSQGAVGGYEQYF	TGCGCCAGCAGCCAAGGGGCCGTTGGCGGCTACGAGCAGTACTTC
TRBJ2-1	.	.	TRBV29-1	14	CSQSDEGNYNEQFF	TGCAGCCAGAGCGACGAGGGAAATTACAATGAGCAGTTCTTC
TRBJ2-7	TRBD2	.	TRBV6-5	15	CASSYKASGIYEQYF	TGTGCCAGCAGTTACAAGGCTAGCGGGATATACGAGCAGTACTTC
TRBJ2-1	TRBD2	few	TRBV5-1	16	CASSFLTSGSYNEQFF	TGCGCCAGCAGCTTTTTGACTAGCGGGAGCTACAATGAGCAGTTCTTC
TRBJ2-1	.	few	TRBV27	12	CASSRPSNEQFF	TGTGCCAGCAGCCGCCCCTCTAATGAGCAGTTCTTC
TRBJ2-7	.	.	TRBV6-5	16	CASSYEVGRIYYEQYF	TGTGCCAGCAGTTATGAGGTCGGCAGAATCTACTACGAGCAGTACTTC
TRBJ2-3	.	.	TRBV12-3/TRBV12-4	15	CASRGSRRGPDTQYF	TGTGCCAGCAGGGGATCCCGGAGGGGCCCAGATACGCAGTATTTT
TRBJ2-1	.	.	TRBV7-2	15	CASSLAQTGTNEQFF	TGTGCCAGCAGCTTAGCGCAAACAGGCACCAATGAGCAGTTCTTC